This is a list of T cell receptor beta chains from one sample in a study of regulatory T cells in long-lasting Graves disease. Using its own MiXCR run on the multiplex PCR reads, TCRdb lists one record per CDR3 protein. The sample includes about 420,000 distinct CDR3 sequences, 16% of them seen just once. In addition, the sample was reused for a study of T cells in Graves' hyperthyroidism and ophthalmopathy.

Sequences were derived from peripheral blood mononuclear cells (PBMCs), sampled at new diagnosis, from a patient treated with antithyroid drugs. These receptors all come from a woman aged 18-29 years with Graves disease. Each CDR3 is given with its conserved first and last residue. The D gene is left open where the match is weak. A row's size may be missing; if present it is once, few, many or a size class.

size	V	D	J	CDR3	DNA
few	TRBV20-1	TRBD1	TRBJ2-2	CSTRKGTGATGELFF	TGCAGCACCCGAAAAGGGACAGGAGCCACCGGGGAGCTGTTTTTT
NA	TRBV6-2/TRBV6-3	NA	TRBJ2-1	CASRRRRGAVNEQFF	TGTGCCAGCAGGCGGAGGAGGGGAGCTGTCAATGAGCAGTTCTTC
NA	TRBV10-3	NA	TRBJ1-2	CAISESNGGREYGYTF	TGTGCCATCAGTGAGTCGAACGGGGGCAGGGAATATGGCTACACCTTC
many	TRBV7-8	TRBD1	TRBJ2-7	CASSLSWTGVYEQYF	TGTGCCAGCAGCTTATCTTGGACAGGGGTCTACGAGCAGTACTTC
few	TRBV4-2	TRBD2	TRBJ2-3	CASRPEGLAGGPEGTQYF	TGTGCCAGCAGACCAGAGGGACTAGCGGGAGGGCCGGAAGGTACGCAGTATTTT
once	TRBV20-1	NA	TRBJ1-2	CSARVPGTGYTF	TGCAGTGCTAGAGTTCCTGGGACCGGCTACACCTTC
few	TRBV27	NA	TRBJ2-7	CASSPLLGQIYEQYF	TGTGCCAGCAGTCCCCTTTTGGGACAAATATACGAGCAGTACTTC
many	TRBV20-1	TRBD1	TRBJ2-7	CSVRDRDYEQYF	TGCAGTGTCCGGGACAGGGACTACGAGCAGTACTTC
many	TRBV28	NA	TRBJ1-4	CASRRTGRANEKLFF	TGTGCCAGCAGAAGAACAGGGCGTGCTAATGAAAAACTGTTTTTT
NA	TRBV20-1	NA	TRBJ2-5	CSASIQETQYF	TGCAGTGCTAGTATCCAAGAGACCCAGTACTTC
many	TRBV7-3	NA	TRBJ2-5	CASSLGAQETQYF	TGTGCCAGCAGCTTGGGGGCACAAGAGACCCAGTACTTC
many	TRBV20-1	NA	TRBJ2-2	CSARAGFTGELFF	TGCAGTGCTAGAGCCGGGTTCACCGGGGAGCTGTTTTTT
many	TRBV12-3/TRBV12-4	TRBD2	TRBJ2-2	CAIKLALTGELFF	TGTGCCATCAAACTAGCGTTAACCGGGGAGCTGTTTTTT
many	TRBV7-9	TRBD2	TRBJ2-3	CASTLSGGRSTDTQYF	TGTGCCAGCACCCTTAGCGGGGGACGTAGCACAGATACGCAGTATTTT
NA	TRBV4-1	TRBD1	TRBJ1-2	CASSQAGQGNYGYTF	TGCGCCAGCAGCCAAGCGGGACAGGGGAACTATGGCTACACCTTC
few	TRBV9	NA	TRBJ2-7	CASSTRDSYYEQYF	TGTGCCAGCAGCACGCGGGACTCCTATTACGAGCAGTACTTC
many	TRBV12-3/TRBV12-4	NA	TRBJ2-5	CASSLLVRGKETQYF	TGTGCCAGCAGTTTATTAGTCAGGGGTAAGGAGACCCAGTACTTC
NA	TRBV27	NA	TRBJ1-2	CVSSEQEDYGYTF	TGTGTCAGCAGTGAACAGGAAGACTATGGCTACACCTTC
NA	TRBV5-1	TRBD1	TRBJ1-2	CASSEDRAGYTF	TGCGCCAGCAGCGAGGACAGGGCTGGCTACACCTTC
NA	TRBV25-1	TRBD2	TRBJ2-7	CASSVSGISYNEQYF	TGTGCCAGCAGCGTTAGCGGGATTTCCTACAATGAGCAGTACTTC
NA	TRBV20-1	NA	TRBJ2-7	CSARGGYEQYF	TGCAGTGCCAGGGGGGGCTACGAGCAGTACTTC
many	TRBV7-2	NA	TRBJ2-7	CASSSDRGYEQYF	TGTGCCAGCAGCTCTGACAGAGGCTACGAGCAGTACTTC